Each of the 4 T cell receptor beta chains below was sequenced from the same sample in a study of T cells in Graves' hyperthyroidism and ophthalmopathy. There were TCR beta CDR3 regions amplified from RNA transcripts. First-round RT-PCR with HTBI primers amplified the TCR CDR3 region. MiXCR, applied by TCRdb to the multiplex PCR reads, yields one record per CDR3 protein. Among over 500,000 distinct CDR3 sequences listed, 15% to 20% were seen once. Sequenced sample: blood. All receptors come from a woman aged 18 to 35 with Graves' ophthalmopathy.

This clonotype has at least ten counts. This chain links TRBV12-3 or TRBV12-4 with TRBJ2-3; a possible D gene is TRBD2 (5 bases). Trimming cost V 8 bases and J 2 bases, with 11 bases left between them. This CDR3 is built from 13 residues. CDR3 coding DNA: TGTGCCAGCGTGCTGAGGGACACAGATACGCAGTATTTT. Amino acid sequence: CASVLRDTDTQYF.

This clonotype was recorded at least ten times. The gene calls are TRBV30 and TRBJ2-5; D not certain. The CDR3 is 12 residues long. The germline CDR1 and CDR2 sequences are GTSNPN and SVGIG (reference sequence). The V end lost 2 bases, the J end lost 4 bases, and 8 bases lay between the germline ends. This chain's CDR3 is CAWSPGRETQYF. The CDR3, as DNA: TGTGCCTGGAGTCCGGGCCGAGAGACCCAGTACTTC.

The chain couples TRBV28 to TRBJ1-4, with D unresolved. The CDR3 length is 15 residues. The V end lost 4 bases, the J end lost 4 bases, and 13 bases lay between the germline ends. Germline CDR1 is MDHEN and CDR2 is SYDVKM. The CDR3 nucleotides read TGTGCCAGCAGTTCCCCGACGGAACATAATGAAAAACTGTTTTTT. It specifies CASSSPTEHNEKLFF.

This clonotype was detected only a few times. The gene calls are TRBV27 and TRBJ1-2, with 8 bases aligning to TRBD1. V lost 5 bases, J lost 4 bases, and 6 bases stayed unmatched. CDR3 length equals 14 residues. Germline loops: CDR1 MNHEY, CDR2 SMNVEV (reference sequence). In DNA form, the CDR3 reads TGTGCCAGCAGTAACACCGGGACAGGCTATGGCTACACCTTC. Residues: CASSNTGTGYGYTF.